Here is one TCR beta chain with its context. Its antigen is not known. Unique molecular identifier tags were affixed to discrete cDNA molecules. TCRdb fed the 5' RACE reads into MiXCR, producing one record per CDR3 protein. The sample yields around 50,000 distinct CDR3 sequences, approximately 6.2% seen once. This sample was included in a study of early T cells in non-severe SARS-CoV-2 infection. In the study overall: Alpha and beta chains were unpaired, from unsorted whole-blood bulk RNA. Findings and caveats of the study: Using VDJdb, the matching emphasized anti-spike CD8 responses while missing private and CD4 specificities.

This CDR3 is 16 amino acids long. CDR1 is MNHNS and CDR2 is SASEGT in the germline V gene. Trimming pared 1 base from V and 2 bases from J, leaving 15 bases between. The sample consisted of whole blood. This TCR came from an adult who was a healthcare worker with PCR-confirmed SARS-CoV-2 infection or an uninfected control (not recorded which). This chain joins TRBV6-1 and TRBJ2-7, with D unresolved. DNA of the CDR3: TGTGCCAGCAGTGAAGTGACATCCCCCAAGGCCTACGAGCAGTACTTC. Its translation: CASSEVTSPKAYEQYF.